Judged by abundance, the clone carrying this T cell receptor beta chain is medium-sized. The antigen is undetermined. Source study methods: Built for papillary thyroid cancer, a distant-metastasis classifier drew on CDR3 differences across clinicopathological groups. MiXCR reprocessed the PCR reads for TCRdb. In this record, the V and J calls reflect TCRdb's handling and not the investigators' own analysis. The table has approximately 13,000 clones, approximately 24% seen once. This specimen comes from a study of metastatic and nonmetastatic thyroid tumors. Study as a whole: Repertoires of blood and of tissue (tumor or nodule) from malignant and benign thyroid patients were compared.

General study results and limits: Significantly greater TCR beta diversity was reportedly found in malignant thyroid tumors than in benign nodules (in blood and tumor).

Germline trimming cut 2 bases from V and 5 bases from J; bases unmatched to any gene: 7. The CDR3 totals 16 residues. Germline-derived CDR1 and CDR2 are MNHNS and SASEGT. Until they underwent thyroid surgery, no patient had received any treatment. Sequenced: blood. This TCR was recovered from a male donor with papillary thyroid cancer or a benign thyroid nodule (not recorded which). Some clones in this sample may be carry-over from other donors' samples. This chain uses TRBV6-1 with TRBJ2-3, with 10 bases matching TRBD2. CDR3 coding DNA: TGTGCCAGCAGTGAAATTAGCGGGGGGCCCCAAGATACGCAGTATTTT. Translation gives CASSEISGGPQDTQYF.